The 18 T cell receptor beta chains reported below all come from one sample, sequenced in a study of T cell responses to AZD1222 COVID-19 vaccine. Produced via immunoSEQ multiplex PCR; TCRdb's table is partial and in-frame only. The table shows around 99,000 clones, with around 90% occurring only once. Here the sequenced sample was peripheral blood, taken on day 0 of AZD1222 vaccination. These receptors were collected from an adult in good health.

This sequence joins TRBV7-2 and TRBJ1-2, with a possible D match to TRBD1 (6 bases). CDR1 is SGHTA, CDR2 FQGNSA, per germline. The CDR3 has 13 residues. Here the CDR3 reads CVSGAFKDYGYTF. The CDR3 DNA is TGTGTCTCGGGGGCCTTCAAAGACTATGGCTACACCTTC.

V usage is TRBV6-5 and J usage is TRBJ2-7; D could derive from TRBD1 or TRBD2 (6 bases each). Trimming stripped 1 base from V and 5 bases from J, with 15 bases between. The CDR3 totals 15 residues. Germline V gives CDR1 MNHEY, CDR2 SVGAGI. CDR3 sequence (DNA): TGTGCCAGCAGTTACTGGGGGGCAGGGAGGAACGAGCAGTACTTC. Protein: CASSYWGAGRNEQYF.

The CDR3 reads CASSLLAESSYEQYF. The CDR3 DNA is TGTGCCAGCAGTTTACTAGCGGAGAGCTCCTACGAGCAGTACTTC. The gene calls are TRBV6-5 and TRBJ2-7, with 8 bases lining up with TRBD2. CDR1 and CDR2 from the germline V gene are MNHEY and SVGAGI. The CDR3 is 15 amino acids. J was trimmed by 0 bases and V by 4 bases; bases with no gene match: 5.

The CDR3 is CASTIDSNYGYTF. The CDR3 DNA sequence: TGTGCCAGCACCATAGACAGTAACTATGGCTACACCTTC. This chain uses TRBV12-3 or TRBV12-4 with TRBJ1-2; TRBD1 might be the D (5 bases). This CDR3 is 13 amino acids long. V dropped 7 bases and J dropped 1 base, with 10 bases sitting between them.

CDR3 sequence (DNA): TGCAGCGTTCAGGGCTTATCGAACACTGAAGCTTTCTTT. Translation gives CSVQGLSNTEAFF. The genes are TRBV29-1 and TRBJ1-1; a possible D gene is TRBD1 (5 bases). The germline V gene has CDR1 SQVTM and CDR2 ANQGSEA. With 5 bases removed from V and 1 base from J, the gap between germline ends came to 11 bases. The CDR3 contains 13 residues.

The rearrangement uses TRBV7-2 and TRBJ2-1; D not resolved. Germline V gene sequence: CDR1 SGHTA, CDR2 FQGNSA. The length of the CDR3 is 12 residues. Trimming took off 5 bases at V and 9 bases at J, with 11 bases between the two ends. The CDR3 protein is CASSLVISEQFF. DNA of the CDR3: TGTGCCAGCAGCCTCGTGATATCTGAGCAGTTCTTC.

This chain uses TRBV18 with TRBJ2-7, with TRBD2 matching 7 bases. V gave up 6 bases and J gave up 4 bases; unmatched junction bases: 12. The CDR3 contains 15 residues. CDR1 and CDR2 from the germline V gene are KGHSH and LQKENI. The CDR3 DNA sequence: TGTGCCAGCTCCTTCGGGGCGGGAGAGGGTTACGAGCAGTACTTC. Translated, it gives CASSFGAGEGYEQYF.

The CDR3 is CASTPAEAGGFDEQFF. Here the CDR3 DNA reads TGTGCCAGCACCCCCGCCGAGGCGGGAGGCTTCGATGAGCAGTTCTTC. This chain joins TRBV27 and TRBJ2-1; 8 bases match TRBD2. This CDR3 contains 16 residues. The V gene end was trimmed by 7 bases and the J gene end by 8 bases; junction bases not matched to a gene: 16. Germline assignment: CDR1 MNHEY and CDR2 SMNVEV (reference sequence).

The CDR3: CASSFHRDGYTF. The CDR3 DNA reads as TGTGCCAGCAGCTTCCACAGGGACGGCTACACCTTC. The chain uses TRBV7-9 and TRBJ1-2, with a tentative D call TRBD1 (6 bases). The CDR3 spans 12 residues. V lost 3 bases and J lost 8, with 10 bases in between. Germline V lookup: CDR1 SEHNR, CDR2 FQNEAQ (reference sequence).

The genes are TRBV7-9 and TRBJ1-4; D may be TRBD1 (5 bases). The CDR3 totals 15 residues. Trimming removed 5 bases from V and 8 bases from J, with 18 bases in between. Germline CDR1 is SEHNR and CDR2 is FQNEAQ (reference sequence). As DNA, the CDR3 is TGTGCCAGCAGCGACACCAGGGCCTCTGGAGAAAAACTGTTTTTT. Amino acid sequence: CASSDTRASGEKLFF.

The CDR3 loop is CASSYGPDTYGYTF. CDR3 coding DNA: TGTGCCAGCAGTTACGGCCCAGACACGTATGGCTACACCTTC. The gene calls are TRBV6-5 and TRBJ1-2; D unresolved. Germline CDR1 and CDR2: MNHEY and SVGAGI. This CDR3 is built from 14 residues. Trimming cost V 2 bases and J 5 bases, with 12 bases left between them.

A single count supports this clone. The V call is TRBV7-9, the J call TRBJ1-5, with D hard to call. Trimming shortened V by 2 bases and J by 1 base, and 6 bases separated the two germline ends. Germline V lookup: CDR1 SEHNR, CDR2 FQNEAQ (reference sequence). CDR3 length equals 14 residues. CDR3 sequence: CASSLMSSNQPQHF. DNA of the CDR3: TGTGCCAGCAGCTTAATGTCCAGCAATCAGCCCCAGCATTTT.

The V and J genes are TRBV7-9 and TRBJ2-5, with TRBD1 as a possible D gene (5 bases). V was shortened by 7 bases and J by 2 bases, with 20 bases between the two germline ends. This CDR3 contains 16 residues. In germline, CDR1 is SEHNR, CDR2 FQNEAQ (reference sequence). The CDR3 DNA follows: TGTGCCAGCAAAACAATCAGGGATAGACCTCAAGAGACCCAGTACTTC. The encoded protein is CASKTIRDRPQETQYF.

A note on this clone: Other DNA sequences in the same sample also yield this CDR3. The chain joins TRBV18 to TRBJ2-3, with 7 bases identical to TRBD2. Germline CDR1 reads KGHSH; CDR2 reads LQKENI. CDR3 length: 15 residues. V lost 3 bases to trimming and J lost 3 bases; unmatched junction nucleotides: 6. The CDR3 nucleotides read TGTGCCAGCTCACCTTCGGGGGGTTCGACAGATACGCAGTATTTT. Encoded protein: CASSPSGGSTDTQYF.

The DNA for the CDR3 is TGTGCCAGCAGCCAAGATCTTAAGTGGTTAGCGGGGAGGGGGACCCAAGAGACCCAGTACTTC. Its protein is CASSQDLKWLAGRGTQETQYF. The chain carries TRBV3-1 (or the pseudogene TRBV3-2) and TRBJ2-5, with 8 bases aligning to TRBD2. V lost 0 bases to trimming and J lost 1 base; unmatched junction nucleotides: 19. This CDR3 is 21 amino acids long. Germline V gene lookup returns CDR1 LGHDT and CDR2 YNNKEL (reference sequence).

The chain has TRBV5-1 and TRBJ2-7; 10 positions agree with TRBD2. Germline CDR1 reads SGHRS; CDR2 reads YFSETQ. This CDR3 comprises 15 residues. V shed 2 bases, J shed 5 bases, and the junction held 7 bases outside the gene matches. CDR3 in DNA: TGCGCCAGCAGCTTAAGGACTAGCGGCAGTCACGAGCAGTACTTC. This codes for CASSLRTSGSHEQYF. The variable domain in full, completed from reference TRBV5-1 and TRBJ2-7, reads KAGVTQTPRYLIKTRGQQVTLSCSPISGHRSVSWYQQTPGQGLQFLFEYFSETQRNKGNFPGRFSGRQFSNSRSEMNVSTLELGDSALYLCASSLRTSGSHEQYFGPGTRLTVT.

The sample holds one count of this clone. The DNA of the CDR3 is TGCGCCAGCAGCGGCGGGACCACTAATGAAAAACTGTTTTTT. Translated: CASSGGTTNEKLFF. The chain is built from TRBV5-1 and TRBJ1-4; a possible D gene is TRBD1 (5 bases). With 4 bases removed from V and 2 bases from J, the gap between germline ends came to 9 bases. Per germline, CDR1 SGHRS and CDR2 YFSETQ. This CDR3 is 14 amino acids long.

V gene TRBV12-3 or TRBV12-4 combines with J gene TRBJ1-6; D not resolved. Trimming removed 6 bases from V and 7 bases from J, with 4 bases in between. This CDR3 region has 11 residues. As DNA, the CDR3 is TGTGCCAGCAGGAGAAATTCACCCCTCCACTTT. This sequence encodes CASRRNSPLHF.